This TCR beta chain was recorded in a study of spatial heterogeneity in lung cancer. This clonotype was seen at least ten times. Every individual TCR cDNA molecule carried its own unique molecular identifier, which allowed correction of PCR and sequencing errors. TCRdb passed the 5' RACE reads through MiXCR, listing each CDR3 protein once. The profile shows 43,000 or so distinct CDR3 sequences, roughly 12% of them singletons. Indicated time point: blood at routine non-recurrence follow-up after resection. V was clipped by 6 bases and J by 3 bases, with 15 bases between them. This CDR3 comprises 15 residues. Germline CDR1 reads MNHEY; CDR2 reads SVGAGI.

Sequenced material: PBMCs, taken at follow-up. The receptor comes from a male donor with early-stage non-small cell lung cancer. The chain employs TRBV6-5 and TRBJ1-3; the D gene is possibly TRBD1 (6 bases). The DNA for the CDR3 is TGTGCCAGCAGCCCCCTAGGGGGGAGTGGAAACACCATATATTTT. This encodes CASSPLGGSGNTIYF.